These 30 T cell receptor beta chains originate from one sample sequenced in a study of blood T cells in healthy people across ages (dated by TCRdb to about 2015). Library preparation was by 5' RACE. The data were produced on an Illumina HiSeq 2500. A second PCR of about 6 to 12 cycles was run with a J-beta primer mix and a sample-barcoded 5' primer. The public sequencing data were trimmed at Q25 with fastp and processed into clonotypes with MiXCR by TCRdb, which kept only in-frame beta chains. Records with the same CDR3 protein are collapsed into one entry carrying the most frequent genes and DNA. The sample table holds some 750,000 distinct CDR3 sequences, of which about 20% were seen once. The ten most abundant clones make up 20% to 25% of the sample. Sequences were obtained from blood. All receptors come from a man in his sixties or seventies in good health.

The V gene is TRBV29-1, the J gene TRBJ2-7, with TRBD1 as a possible D gene (6 bases). The ends were cut back, 1 base at V and 2 bases at J, with 12 bases in the middle. Germline loops: CDR1 SQVTM, CDR2 ANQGSEA. CDR3 length: 14 amino acids. CDR3 region: CSVEADGQTYEQYF. CDR3 nucleotide sequence: TGCAGCGTTGAAGCTGACGGACAGACCTACGAGCAGTACTTC.

A few counts support this clonotype. The chain has TRBV4-3 and TRBJ2-3, with no clear D. The CDR3 sequence is 14 residues long. Germline V gene data show CDR1 as LGHNA and CDR2 as YSLEER. Trimming took 0 bases from V and 4 from J, leaving 8 bases between them. CDR3 DNA sequence: TGCGCCAGCAGCCAAGAACCCCCCGCAGATACGCAGTATTTT. This sequence encodes CASSQEPPADTQYF.

The chain links TRBV7-9 to TRBJ2-3; 9 bases are a match to TRBD2. The V segment lost 1 base and the J segment 4 bases; nucleotides outside the gene matches: 6. This CDR3 has 16 residues. From germline, CDR1 is SEHNR and CDR2 FQNEAQ (reference sequence). The DNA for the CDR3 is TGTGCCAGCAGCTTAGTGTTAGCGGGAGACGCAGATACGCAGTATTTT. Amino acids: CASSLVLAGDADTQYF.

The J gene is TRBJ2-3, the V gene TRBV3-1; 11 bases map to TRBD2. This CDR3 contains 16 residues. V was clipped by 2 bases and J by 5 bases; unmatched bases: 6. Germline assignment: CDR1 LGHDT and CDR2 YNNKEL (reference sequence). This chain's CDR3 is CASSQSTSGGQDTQYF. CDR3 DNA sequence: TGTGCCAGCAGCCAATCAACTAGCGGGGGCCAAGATACGCAGTATTTT.

The chain carries TRBV29-1 and TRBJ2-5; 7 bases fit TRBD1. The J call is uncertain, as TRBJ2-7 better fits the DNA end. This CDR3 has 13 residues. From germline, CDR1 is SQVTM and CDR2 ANQGSEA. CDR3 DNA: TGCAGCGTTGCGGAAACAGGGGTCGTCGAGCAGTACTTC. Translation gives CSVAETGVVEQYF.

This sequence joins TRBV20-1 and TRBJ2-5; D is perhaps TRBD1 (6 bases). The J call may be faulty, since TRBJ2-1 better matches the DNA end. The CDR3 consists of 13 residues. Germline V gene lookup returns CDR1 DFQATT and CDR2 SNEGSKA (reference sequence). The CDR3 region has the DNA TGCAGTGCTAGGGCGAGTCTGGGGGCTGAGCAGTTCTTC. Protein: CSARASLGAEQFF.

This clonotype came up many times. The rearrangement joins TRBV7-9 to TRBJ2-2, with TRBD2 matching 7 bases. This CDR3 contains 14 residues. Germline V gene sequence: CDR1 SEHNR, CDR2 FQNEAQ (reference sequence). Trimming took 1 base from V and 5 from J; bases not matched to a gene: 1. This CDR3 is CASSLVRGTGELFF. CDR3 bases: TGTGCCAGCAGCTTAGTGCGGGGGACCGGGGAGCTGTTTTTT.

With regard to this clonotype: Because it lacks the conserved phenylalanine or tryptophan at the end, this CDR3 is likely a read error. The V call is TRBV12-3 or TRBV12-4, the J call TRBJ2-3; 8 nucleotides match TRBD2. The J segment lost 7 bases and the V segment lost 5 bases, leaving 8 bases of the junction unmatched. This CDR3 contains 14 residues. This CDR3 reads CASSPGTRGNTQYS. The CDR3 DNA sequence: TGTGCCAGCAGTCCCGGGACTAGAGGGAATACGCAGTATTCT.

CDR3 sequence: CASSSGTRVYEQYF. DNA for the CDR3: TGTGCCAGCAGCTCCGGGACTAGAGTCTACGAGCAGTACTTC. This chain joins TRBV7-9 and TRBJ2-5; 8 bases agree with TRBD2. TRBJ2-7 matches the DNA end more closely, so the J call is doubtful. Germline values: CDR1 SEHNR, CDR2 FQNEAQ (reference sequence). The CDR3 is made up of 14 amino acids.

This sequence joins TRBV29-1 and TRBJ2-3, with D perhaps assigned TRBD1 or TRBD2 (5 bases each). The CDR3 totals 15 residues. Germline CDR1 is SQVTM and CDR2 is ANQGSEA. V dropped 8 bases and J dropped 6 bases, with 24 bases sitting between them. CDR3 sequence (DNA): TGCAGCTCTGGGGTTATGGGACCGCTGGGGGATACGCAGTATTTT. Amino acid sequence: CSSGVMGPLGDTQYF.

The V and J genes are TRBV6-5 and TRBJ1-2; D is possibly TRBD1 (5 bases). V shed 0 bases and J shed 4 bases, with 9 bases lying between them. Germline assignment: CDR1 MNHEY and CDR2 SVGAGI. CDR3 length: 14 residues. CDR3 residues: CASSYSTALYGYTF. In nucleotides, the CDR3 is TGTGCCAGCAGTTACTCGACAGCCCTCTATGGCTACACCTTC.

This chain links TRBV5-1 with TRBJ2-7, with D perhaps TRBD2 (6 bases). Trimming took off 3 bases at V and 2 bases at J, with 15 bases between the two ends. This CDR3 comprises 15 residues. Germline CDR1 is SGHRS and CDR2 is YFSETQ. DNA for the CDR3: TGCGCCAGCAGCTCCTACCGGGACTTCACCTACGAGCAGTACGTC. Encoded protein: CASSSYRDFTYEQYV.

The chain recombines TRBV12-3 or TRBV12-4 with TRBJ1-3, with 8 bases fitting TRBD1. J lost 2 bases, V lost 6 bases, and 6 bases had no gene match. The CDR3 has 15 amino acids. CDR3 bases: TGTGCCAGCAGCGCCACGGGACAGGCTGGAAACACCATATATTTT. Encoded protein: CASSATGQAGNTIYF.

The J gene is TRBJ2-1, the V gene TRBV28; 13 nucleotides line up with TRBD2. This CDR3 contains 15 residues. The germline CDR1 and CDR2 sequences are MDHEN and SYDVKM. J gave up 9 bases and V 6 bases, and 8 bases lay outside the gene matches. CDR3 sequence reads: CASSTSGGAQTEQFF. CDR3 nucleotide sequence: TGTGCCAGCAGCACTAGCGGGGGGGCCCAGACTGAGCAGTTCTTC.

The chain uses TRBV6-1 and TRBJ2-5, with D unresolved. This CDR3 has 13 residues. The V end lost 6 bases, the J end lost 2 bases, and 10 bases lay between the germline ends. Germline V gene lookup returns CDR1 MNHNS and CDR2 SASEGT. The CDR3 DNA sequence: TGTGCCAGCAGCCGACGGCCTCAAGAGACCCAGTACTTC. This gives the protein CASSRRPQETQYF.

The chain combines TRBV20-1 with TRBJ1-6; D call uncertain. The V gene lost 7 bases and the J gene lost 4 bases, with 14 bases spanning the gap. CDR3 size: 14 residues. Germline V gene data show CDR1 as DFQATT and CDR2 as SNEGSKA (reference sequence). The CDR3 DNA follows: TGCAGTGTGGTTTCGGAGAAGTATAATTCACCCCTCCACTTT. It translates to CSVVSEKYNSPLHF.

The rearrangement joins TRBV28 to TRBJ2-3; 10 nucleotides line up with TRBD2. Germline CDR1 is MDHEN and CDR2 is SYDVKM. V lost 6 bases and J lost 4; bases outside the gene matches: 4. There are 14 residues in the CDR3. CDR3 DNA: TGTGCCAGCAGAGCGGGAGGGCCATCAGATACGCAGTATTTT. Translated, it gives CASRAGGPSDTQYF.

This rearrangement joins TRBV7-2 to TRBJ2-4; D remains ambiguous. Germline loops: CDR1 SGHTA, CDR2 FQGNSA. The V and J ends lost 0 bases and 0 bases respectively, with 6 bases between them. The CDR3 runs 15 residues. DNA of the CDR3: TGTGCCAGCAGCTTAGCGCAGATAGCCAAAAACATTCAGTACTTC. Translating it yields CASSLAQIAKNIQYF.

This clonotype was seen a handful of times. The chain couples TRBV6-6 to TRBJ1-4; perhaps TRBD1 as D (6 bases). The V end was cut by 6 bases, the J end by 4 bases, with 12 bases between. The V gene's germline CDR1 is MNHNY and CDR2 SVGAGI (reference sequence). This CDR3 contains 14 residues. The CDR3 spells CASSHKGGNEKLFF. The CDR3 bases are TGTGCCAGCAGCCACAAGGGGGGTAATGAAAAACTGTTTTTT.

The table lists this clonotype with a few counts. The rearrangement joins TRBV7-2 to TRBJ2-3; a possible D gene is TRBD2 (6 bases). The V gene's germline CDR1 is SGHTA and CDR2 FQGNSA. The CDR3 length is 17 residues. V lost 0 bases, J lost 6 bases, and 19 bases lay in between. The CDR3 protein is CASSLALGGAGPDTQYF. In DNA form, the CDR3 reads TGTGCCAGCAGCTTAGCGCTAGGAGGGGCCGGCCCGGATACGCAGTATTTT.

This clonotype was observed a few times. One end of the junction fails to match germline, which may point to a read error. The V call is TRBV11-3, the J call TRBJ2-1, with D unresolved. This CDR3 contains 13 residues. Germline V gene lookup returns CDR1 SGHNT and CDR2 YENEEA. The CDR3 nucleotides are TGTGCCGGCAGCATAGGATCCTACAATGAGCAGTTCTTC. Its protein product is CAGSIGSYNEQFF. The variable domain in full, with the rest retrieved from reference TRBV11-3 and TRBJ2-1, is EAGVVQSPRYKIIEKKQPVAFWCNPISGHNTLYWYLQNLGQGPELLIRYENEEAVDDSQLPKDRFSAERLKGVDSTLKIQPAELGDSAVYLCAGSIGSYNEQFFGPGTRLTVL.

CDR3 region: CSTSALAGNEQYV. The CDR3 DNA reads TGCAGTACTAGTGCACTAGCGGGAAACGAGCAGTACGTC. The chain employs TRBV20-1 and TRBJ2-7; 10 bases fit TRBD2. The CDR3 sequence is 13 residues long. Germline CDR1 DFQATT, CDR2 SNEGSKA (reference sequence).

The chain employs TRBV5-1 and TRBJ2-1, with TRBD2 matching 11 bases. Per germline, CDR1 SGHRS and CDR2 YFSETQ. J lost 6 bases, V lost 7 bases, and 12 bases had no gene match. The CDR3 has 16 residues. The chain's CDR3 is CASAGTSGLLFNEQFF. CDR3 DNA: TGCGCCAGCGCAGGGACTAGCGGCCTACTTTTCAATGAGCAGTTCTTC.

The chain is built from TRBV7-9 and TRBJ2-5; maybe TRBD2 (6 bases). Germline values: CDR1 SEHNR, CDR2 FQNEAQ (reference sequence). The CDR3 contains 14 residues. The germline V and J ends were trimmed by 3 bases and 1 base, with 9 bases remaining between them. CDR3 loop: CASSFAGIQETQYF. The DNA of the CDR3 is TGTGCCAGCAGCTTTGCGGGAATCCAAGAGACCCAGTACTTC.

In its sample, this clonotype was seen a few times. The chain recombines TRBV6-9 with TRBJ2-1; no reliable D call. The CDR3 covers 15 residues. Trimming stripped 2 bases from V and 5 bases from J, with 13 bases between. Per germline, CDR1 MNHGY and CDR2 SVAAGI. The DNA for the CDR3 is TGTGCCAGCAGTTATGTCCCGGACCCAGACAATGAGCAGTTCTTC. Residues: CASSYVPDPDNEQFF.

This clonotype was counted between two and nine times. This chain joins TRBV12-3 or TRBV12-4 and TRBJ1-1; D is unclear. V shed 1 base and J shed 4 bases, with 10 bases lying between them. The CDR3 extends over 14 amino acids. DNA for the CDR3: TGTGCCAGCAGTTTAGGGCCCTGGGCCACTGAAGCTTTCTTT. It codes for CASSLGPWATEAFF.

Note on this clonotype: An end of the junction differs from the germline gene, which may be a read error. The genes are TRBV5-1 and TRBJ1-4; 9 bases are a match to TRBD1. From germline, CDR1 is SGHRS and CDR2 YFSETQ. The CDR3 runs to 17 residues. The CDR3 loop is CASNLVSQGQGYEKLFF. The CDR3 DNA is TGCGCCAGCAACTTGGTTTCGCAGGGACAGGGTTATGAAAAACTGTTTTTT.

This clonotype was seen more than once but under ten times. The J gene is TRBJ1-4, the V gene TRBV14, with D uncertain. The CDR3 is made up of 15 amino acids. The germline V and J ends were trimmed by 8 bases and 7 bases, with 20 bases remaining between them. CDR1 is SGHDN and CDR2 is FVKESK in the germline V gene. The CDR3 sequence: CASARTGFKGEKLFF. As DNA, the CDR3 is TGTGCCAGCGCCAGGACGGGCTTTAAAGGTGAAAAACTGTTTTTT.

The sample holds a few counts of this clonotype. The gene calls are TRBV7-9 and TRBJ2-4; no clear D. V gave up 8 bases and J gave up 6 bases, with 11 bases separating them. The length of the CDR3 is 12 residues. Per the germline V gene, CDR1 is SEHNR and CDR2 is FQNEAQ (reference sequence). This CDR3 is CASLGVGNIQYF. For the CDR3, the DNA is TGTGCCAGCTTGGGTGTCGGAAACATTCAGTACTTC.

The chain uses TRBV6-6 and TRBJ2-5; 7 nucleotides line up with TRBD1. The DNA end favors TRBJ2-7, so the J call may be wrong. This CDR3 has 16 residues. Germline V CDR1 and CDR2: MNHNY, SVGAGI (reference sequence). CDR3: CASSYQGDSQLDEQYF. For the CDR3, the DNA is TGTGCCAGCAGTTACCAAGGGGACAGTCAGCTGGACGAGCAGTACTTC.